This TCR beta chain was recovered during a study of CD8 T cells in Susac syndrome (dated by TCRdb to between 2017 and 2020). As for the study more broadly: Repertoire sequencing was used to test whether CD8+ T cell activation and differentiation in Susac syndrome was antigen driven. Findings and caveats that apply to the study as a whole: The number of individuals in the TCR sequencing and HLA analysis was recognized as being relatively small.

Details on this clonotype: What antigen it recognizes has not been identified. Since a much larger clone is just one base distant, this may be a read error.

Peripheral blood CD8+ and CD4+ T cells from healthy donors, Susac syndrome patients and multiple sclerosis patients were profiled by high-throughput TCR beta sequencing. Treatment-naive patients with stable or active relapsing-remitting disease fulfilling revised McDonald criteria were used as multiple sclerosis controls. Bulk CD8+ and CD4+ T cells were purified magnetically by negative isolation, whereas CD8+ TEMRA cells were enriched by FACS. Blood was collected in EDTA tubes and processed within 24 hours, with PBMCs isolated through density gradient centrifugation. PBMCs intended for TCR sequencing were cryopreserved in liquid nitrogen and thawed later in a water bath at 37 degrees C. The sorted or isolated CD4+, CD8+ and CD8+ TEMRA cells had a purity of 90% or higher. RNA was extracted with the RNeasy kit and roughly 0.5 to 1 ug was reverse transcribed using random hexamers. The immunoSEQ multiplex PCR assay, covering 54 Vbeta and 13 Jbeta segments, was used to amplify TCR beta CDR3 regions. Bias from PCR amplification was corrected by using a synthetic template baseline for primer optimization and for computational correction. Per the original workflow: Reads were assigned to V, D and J genes according to IMGT and analyzed in immunoSEQ Analyzer, with only productive sequences retained. To calculate clonality, Shannon entropy was normalized by log2 of the number of productive unique sequences and then subtracted from one. For each patient and control, public and private clones were evaluated within the 100 most prevalent clones. Susac-specific clones were defined as absent from healthy and MS cohorts, approximately 1,000 published viral clones and other ImmuneACCESS disease sequences. Using fastp at Q25 and MiXCR, TCRdb reprocessed the public reads and kept productive beta chains. Rows merge per CDR3 protein into single entries with the most common DNA and genes. These V and J calls derive from TCRdb rather than the authors' analysis. Across this sample there are about 200,000 distinct CDR3 sequences, with roughly 94% seen only once. The ten largest clones capture approximately 0.08% of the sample.

The sequence was collected from a human donor with multiple sclerosis. The sequenced material came from CD4+ T cells from PBMCs.

The bases read TGTGCCAGCAGCTACTCCTACGAGCAGTACTTC. Translated, it gives CASSYSYEQYF. The chain uses TRBV3-1 and TRBJ2-7, with no confidently assigned D gene. The V and J ends are trimmed by 5 bases and 0 bases, leaving 2 bases between them. The germline V gene encodes CDR1 LGHDT and CDR2 YNNKEL (reference sequence). The CDR3 sequence holds 11 residues, the cysteine and phenylalanine included. Only the CDR3 DNA is retained, 33 bases long and in frame from the first base.